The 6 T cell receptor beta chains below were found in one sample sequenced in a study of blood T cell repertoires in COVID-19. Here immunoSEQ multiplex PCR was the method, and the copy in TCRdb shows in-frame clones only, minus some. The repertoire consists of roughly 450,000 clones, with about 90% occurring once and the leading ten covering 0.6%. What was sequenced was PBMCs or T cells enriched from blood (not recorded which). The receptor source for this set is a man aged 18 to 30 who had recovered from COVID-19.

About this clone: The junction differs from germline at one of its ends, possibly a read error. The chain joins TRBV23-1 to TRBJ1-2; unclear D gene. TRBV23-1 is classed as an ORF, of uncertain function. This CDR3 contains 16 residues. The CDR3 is CASRLYSPGPKRANNF. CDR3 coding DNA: TGCGCCAGCAGACTTTATTCCCCTGGGCCAAAGAGGGCCAATAACTTC.

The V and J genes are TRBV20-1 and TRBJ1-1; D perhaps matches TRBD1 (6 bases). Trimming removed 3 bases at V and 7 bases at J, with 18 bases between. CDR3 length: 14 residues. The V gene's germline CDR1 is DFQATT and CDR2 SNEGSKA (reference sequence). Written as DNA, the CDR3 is TGCAGTGCTAGTAGGAGGGGGGGCGCGAATGAAGCTTTCTTT. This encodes CSASRRGGANEAFF.

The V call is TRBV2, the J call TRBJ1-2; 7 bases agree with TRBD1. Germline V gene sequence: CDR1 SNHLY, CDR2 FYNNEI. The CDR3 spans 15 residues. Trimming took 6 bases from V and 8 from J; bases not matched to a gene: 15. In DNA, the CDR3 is TGTGCCAGCAGCCCGACAGGGAAGGGCGTAGACGGCTACACCTTC. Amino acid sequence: CASSPTGKGVDGYTF.

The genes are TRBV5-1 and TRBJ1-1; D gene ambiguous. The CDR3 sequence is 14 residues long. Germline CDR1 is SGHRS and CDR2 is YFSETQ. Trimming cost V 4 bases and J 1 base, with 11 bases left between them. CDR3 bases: TGCGCCAGCAGCGTGCAGGCTGAGAACACTGAAGCTTTCTTT. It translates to CASSVQAENTEAFF.

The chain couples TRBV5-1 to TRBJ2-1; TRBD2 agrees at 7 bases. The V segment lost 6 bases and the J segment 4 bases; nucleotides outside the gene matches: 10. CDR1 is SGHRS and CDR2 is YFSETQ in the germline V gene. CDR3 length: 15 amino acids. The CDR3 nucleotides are TGCGCCAGCACCTTCATGTCTAGCGGTTACAATGAGCAGTTCTTC. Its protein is CASTFMSSGYNEQFF.

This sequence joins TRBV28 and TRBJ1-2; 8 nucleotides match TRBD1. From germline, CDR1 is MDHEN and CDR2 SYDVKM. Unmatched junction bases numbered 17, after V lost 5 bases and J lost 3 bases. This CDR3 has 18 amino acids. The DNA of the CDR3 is TGTGCCAGCAGTCCCGACAGGGGCGGGGAGGTGATAGACTATGGCTACACCTTC. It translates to CASSPDRGGEVIDYGYTF.